The 11 T cell receptor beta chains reported below all come from one sample, sequenced in a study of blood T cell repertoires in COVID-19. The protocol was immunoSEQ multiplex PCR, while the TCRdb copy is restricted to in-frame clones and leaves out a portion. This table has 250,000 or so clones, roughly 90% appearing once. The specimen was PBMCs or T cells enriched from blood (not recorded which). These TCRs come from a man aged 40-55 years who had been exposed to COVID-19.

V and J are TRBV12-5 and TRBJ1-5; 7 nucleotides align to TRBD1. This CDR3 region has 15 residues. Germline-derived CDR1 and CDR2 are LGHNT and FRNRAP. V lost 7 bases and J lost 0; bases outside the gene matches: 6. The CDR3 spells CASALGGYSNQPQHF. CDR3 nucleotide sequence: TGTGCTAGTGCCCTAGGGGGCTATAGCAATCAGCCCCAGCATTTT. The full variable domain, completed using reference TRBV12-5 and TRBJ1-5, is DARVTQTPRHKVTEMGQEVTMRCQPILGHNTVFWYRQTMMQGLELLAYFRNRAPLDDSGMPKDRFSAEMPDATLATLKIQPSEPRDSAVYFCASALGGYSNQPQHFGDGTRLSIL.

V gene TRBV19 combines with J gene TRBJ2-2; D remains ambiguous. Germline CDR1 and CDR2: LNHDA and SQIVND (reference sequence). CDR3 length equals 13 residues. Trimming shortened V by 3 bases and J by 7 bases, and 9 bases separated the two germline ends. The CDR3 region is CASSIYSGGELFF. CDR3 DNA: TGTGCCAGTAGTATTTACTCAGGCGGGGAGCTGTTTTTT. The full variable domain, in which reference TRBV19 and TRBJ2-2 provide the parts outside the CDR3, is DGGITQSPKYLFRKEGQNVTLSCEQNLNHDAMYWYRQDPGQGLRLIYYSQIVNDFQKGDIAEGYSVSREKKESFPLTVTSAQKNPTAFYLCASSIYSGGELFFGEGSRLTVL.

J is TRBJ1-2 and V is TRBV5-6; D not resolved. V was shortened by 3 bases and J by 2 bases, with 11 bases between the two germline ends. Per the germline V gene, CDR1 is SGHDT and CDR2 is YYEEEE. The CDR3 sequence is 14 residues long. This chain's CDR3 is CASSSMTANYGYTF. The CDR3 nucleotides read TGTGCCAGCAGCTCAATGACTGCCAACTATGGCTACACCTTC.

The J gene is TRBJ2-7, the V gene TRBV30; a weak D match, TRBD2 (6 bases). CDR1 GTSNPN and CDR2 SVGIG come from the germline V gene (reference sequence). This CDR3 spans 15 amino acids. The V end lost 0 bases, the J end lost 0 bases, and 12 bases lay between the germline ends. The DNA for the CDR3 is TGTGCCTGGAGTGTACGTGGGAGGCGCTCCTACGAGCAGTACTTC. Protein sequence: CAWSVRGRRSYEQYF.

V and J are TRBV5-6 and TRBJ2-1; D remains unclear. Germline V CDR1 and CDR2: SGHDT, YYEEEE. Between the trimmed V and J ends, which lost 3 bases and 8 bases, there was a span of 12 bases. CDR3 length equals 13 residues. CDR3 in DNA: TGTGCCAGCAGCTCATCACTTTCCGATGAGCAGTTCTTC. It yields the protein CASSSSLSDEQFF.

This clone was counted a few times. The rearrangement uses TRBV5-1 and TRBJ2-3, with TRBD2 identical over 8 bases. This CDR3 has 18 residues. V trimming: 3 bases; J trimming: 0 bases; junction bases outside the gene matches: 12. The germline V gene has CDR1 SGHRS and CDR2 YFSETQ. The CDR3 sequence: CASSSRPQGLASTDTQYF. The CDR3 DNA sequence: TGCGCCAGCAGCTCGCGCCCCCAAGGACTAGCTAGCACAGATACGCAGTATTTT.

The genes are TRBV20-1 and TRBJ1-1; D is undetermined. The CDR3 consists of 12 residues. CDR1 is DFQATT and CDR2 is SNEGSKA in the germline V gene (reference sequence). Trimming left V 3 bases short and J 4 bases short, with 9 bases between. The CDR3 loop is CSASSRRTEAFF. CDR3 in DNA: TGCAGTGCTAGTTCCCGTCGCACTGAAGCTTTCTTT.

V usage is TRBV7-2 and J usage is TRBJ1-1; possible D gene TRBD1, 6 bases. In germline, CDR1 is SGHTA, CDR2 FQGNSA. Deletions cut 1 base from V and 5 bases from J, with 14 bases between. The CDR3 extends over 15 amino acids. CDR3 nucleotide sequence: TGTGCCAGCAGCTTAGTTGCAGGGGAGGGGACTGAAGCTTTCTTT. Its translation: CASSLVAGEGTEAFF.

The J gene is TRBJ1-5, the V gene TRBV19; a possible D gene is TRBD1 (5 bases). V was pared by 3 bases and J by 6 bases, with 15 bases between. The CDR3 totals 15 residues. From germline, CDR1 is LNHDA and CDR2 SQIVND (reference sequence). The CDR3 here is CASSIPVDIFQPQHF. The DNA of the CDR3 is TGTGCCAGTAGTATCCCTGTGGACATCTTTCAGCCCCAGCATTTT.

This chain's CDR3 is CAWTKEGNQPQHF. CDR3 nucleotides: TGTGCCTGGACCAAGGAGGGAAATCAGCCCCAGCATTTT. This rearrangement joins TRBV30 to TRBJ1-5; no reliable D call. The V end was cut by 4 bases, the J end by 4 bases, with 11 bases between. Germline CDR1 is GTSNPN and CDR2 is SVGIG (reference sequence). This CDR3 contains 13 residues.

The CDR3 bases are TGTGAGGGACTAGCGGTCTTCTACGAGCAGTACTTC. This encodes CEGLAVFYEQYF. V gene TRBV28 combines with J gene TRBJ2-7, with TRBD2 matching 11 bases. The CDR3 consists of 12 residues. Germline V gene lookup returns CDR1 MDHEN and CDR2 SYDVKM.